The 26 T cell receptor beta chains reported below all come from one sample, sequenced in a study of early T cells in non-severe SARS-CoV-2 infection. One entry per CDR3 protein, called by TCRdb with MiXCR from the 5' RACE reads. The profile shows roughly 29,000 distinct CDR3 sequences, around 3% of them singletons. Material: whole blood. The source is an adult who was a healthcare worker with PCR-confirmed SARS-CoV-2 infection or an uninfected control (not recorded which).

This clonotype showed up many times. The chain links TRBV20-1 to TRBJ1-1; 7 nucleotides line up with TRBD1. V trimming: 5 bases; J trimming: 5 bases; junction bases outside the gene matches: 2. This CDR3 has 11 residues. The germline V gene has CDR1 DFQATT and CDR2 SNEGSKA (reference sequence). CDR3 loop: CSASRGTEAFF. DNA of the CDR3: TGCAGTGCTTCCAGGGGGACTGAAGCTTTCTTT.

This clonotype turned up a few times. The chain has TRBV11-2 and TRBJ2-5, with D unclear. The V and J ends lost 5 bases and 2 bases respectively, with 3 bases between them. In germline, CDR1 is SGHAT, CDR2 FQNNGV. The CDR3 consists of 11 residues. CDR3 bases: TGTGCCAGCAGCACACAAGAGACCCAGTACTTC. It yields the protein CASSTQETQYF.

This clonotype was recorded at least ten times. The V call is TRBV12-3 or TRBV12-4, the J call TRBJ2-5; D unclear. V lost 3 bases and J 1 base, leaving 6 bases between the germline ends. The CDR3 is 13 residues long. The CDR3 sequence is CASSFRGQETQYF. The CDR3 nucleotides read TGTGCCAGCAGTTTTAGAGGCCAAGAGACCCAGTACTTC.

This clonotype was detected ten times or more. V gene TRBV6-5 combines with J gene TRBJ2-5, with unresolved D. Germline values: CDR1 MNHEY, CDR2 SVGAGI. The CDR3 is made up of 13 amino acids. Trimming removed 2 bases from V and 5 bases from J, with 9 bases in between. CDR3 loop: CASSYGLWETQYF. CDR3 bases: TGTGCCAGCAGTTACGGGCTTTGGGAGACCCAGTACTTC.

This clonotype was recorded at least ten times. The rearrangement joins TRBV20-1 to TRBJ1-1, with D hard to call. CDR1 DFQATT and CDR2 SNEGSKA come from the germline V gene (reference sequence). V gave up 3 bases and J gave up 2 bases, with 4 bases separating them. CDR3 length: 11 amino acids. CDR3 DNA: TGCAGTGCTAGGATAAACACTGAAGCTTTCTTT. Its protein product is CSARINTEAFF.

This clonotype was seen repeatedly, ten times or more. The rearrangement joins TRBV10-1 to TRBJ2-2, with D uncertain. V lost 5 bases to trimming and J lost 0 bases, with 7 bases between them. The CDR3 runs to 14 residues. Per the germline V gene, CDR1 is WNHNN and CDR2 is SYGVQD (reference sequence). In DNA, the CDR3 is TGCGCCAGCAGTCCTAACGCGAACACCGGGGAGCTGTTTTTT. It codes for CASSPNANTGELFF.

Many counts were recorded for this clonotype. The rearrangement links TRBV7-8 to TRBJ1-6; 12 nucleotides line up with TRBD1. After removal of 7 bases from V and 7 bases from J, the junction contained 5 bases not matched to a gene. The CDR3 spans 15 residues. Germline loops: CDR1 SGHVS, CDR2 FQNEAQ. The CDR3 spells CASTGTGGGNSPLHF. The CDR3 coding sequence is TGTGCCAGCACCGGGACAGGGGGCGGCAATTCACCCCTCCACTTT.

The CDR3 spells CASSVDPGRALRGEQYF. The CDR3 DNA sequence: TGTGCCAGCAGCGTAGATCCCGGGAGGGCACTGCGAGGCGAGCAGTACTTC. The chain recombines TRBV9 with TRBJ2-7, with 8 nucleotides matching TRBD2. CDR1 and CDR2 (germline): SGDLS, YYNGEE. The CDR3 length is 17 residues. Trimming removed 0 bases from V and 6 bases from J; junction bases left unmatched: 14.

This clonotype was counted ten times or more. The rearrangement uses TRBV20-1 and TRBJ1-2; 10 bases agree with TRBD1. Trimming at V came to 0 bases and at J to 5 bases, leaving 9 bases not matched to a gene. This CDR3 is 16 amino acids long. Germline values: CDR1 DFQATT, CDR2 SNEGSKA (reference sequence). The CDR3 sequence: CSARDLETGGQYGYTF. CDR3 DNA: TGCAGTGCTAGAGATCTTGAGACAGGGGGCCAGTATGGCTACACCTTC.

This clonotype appeared many times. The chain is built from TRBV7-9 and TRBJ2-5; weak D call: TRBD2 (6 bases). This CDR3 contains 15 residues. V was trimmed by 1 base and J by 1 base, leaving 10 bases between them. Germline CDR1 SEHNR, CDR2 FQNEAQ (reference sequence). The CDR3: CASSLVLALQETQYF. The CDR3 coding sequence is TGTGCCAGCAGCTTAGTGCTAGCGCTCCAAGAGACCCAGTACTTC.

In this sample, this clonotype turned up many times. The V gene is TRBV29-1, the J gene TRBJ1-2; 8 bases match TRBD1. This CDR3 is 12 amino acids long. Germline loops: CDR1 SQVTM, CDR2 ANQGSEA. The trim removed 6 bases at V and 8 bases at J, leaving 8 bases unmatched. In DNA form, the CDR3 reads TGCAGCGTGGGGGGACAGGCGGACGGCTACACCTTC. Encoded protein: CSVGGQADGYTF.

This clonotype has at least ten counts. The chain joins TRBV29-1 to TRBJ2-7, with D unclear. This CDR3 is 12 amino acids long. The germline V gene encodes CDR1 SQVTM and CDR2 ANQGSEA. Between the trimmed V and J ends, which lost 3 bases and 6 bases, there was a span of 12 bases. In nucleotides, the CDR3 is TGCAGCGTTGAGGTTACCCTGGGCGAGCAGTACGTC. It encodes CSVEVTLGEQYV.

In its sample, this clonotype ranks as medium-sized. The junction does not match germline at one end; this may be a read error. The V gene is TRBV20-1, the J gene TRBJ2-1; D unresolved. The CDR3 is made up of 14 amino acids. Per the germline V gene, CDR1 is DFQATT and CDR2 is SNEGSKA (reference sequence). CDR3 DNA sequence: TGCAGTGCGAGAGTGGGTGGTTCATACAATGAGCAGTTCTTC. Its translation: CSARVGGSYNEQFF.

V and J are TRBV7-3 and TRBJ2-2; TRBD1 or TRBD2 may be the D gene (5 bases each). The germline V and J ends were trimmed by 0 bases and 4 bases, with 9 bases remaining between them. The germline V gene encodes CDR1 SGHTA and CDR2 FQGTGA. CDR3 length equals 15 residues. The CDR3 is CASSLTGGSTGELFF. The DNA of the CDR3 is TGTGCCAGCAGCTTAACTGGGGGTTCCACCGGGGAGCTGTTTTTT.

In its sample, this clonotype was seen many times. The chain links TRBV7-2 to TRBJ2-7; D is tentatively TRBD1 or TRBD2 (5 bases each). The V gene lost 4 bases and the J gene lost 4 bases, with 23 bases spanning the gap. CDR1 is SGHTA and CDR2 is FQGNSA in the germline V gene. The CDR3 has 17 amino acids. The CDR3 DNA follows: TGTGCCAGCAGCTGGCGTGTGGCAGGGATGAGGGCTTACGAGCAGTACGTC. It specifies CASSWRVAGMRAYEQYV.

This clonotype was counted many times. This chain connects TRBV6-5 to TRBJ1-2; 7 bases map to TRBD1. Germline V lookup: CDR1 MNHEY, CDR2 SVGAGI. This CDR3 is built from 15 residues. V gave up 5 bases and J gave up 4 bases; unmatched junction bases: 10. The CDR3 is CASSPHNRDSYGYTF. The CDR3 region has the DNA TGTGCCAGCAGTCCGCACAACCGGGACAGCTATGGCTACACCTTC.

The chain recombines TRBV7-8 with TRBJ2-3; D gene uncertain. The germline V gene has CDR1 SGHVS and CDR2 FQNEAQ. Trimming took off 5 bases at V and 5 bases at J, with 11 bases between the two ends. CDR3 length: 13 amino acids. The CDR3 loop is CASSAPSRDTQYF. For the CDR3, the DNA is TGTGCCAGCAGCGCCCCGTCCCGAGATACGCAGTATTTT.

There are many counts of this clonotype. The V gene is TRBV28, the J gene TRBJ1-4; D is unresolved. This CDR3 has 13 residues. Per germline, CDR1 MDHEN and CDR2 SYDVKM. This CDR3 reads CVSLGIPHEKLFF. The CDR3 DNA reads TGTGTCAGTCTCGGCATCCCCCATGAAAAACTGTTTTTT.

This clonotype was seen at least ten times. The chain links TRBV27 to TRBJ1-4, with 8 bases that match TRBD1. The CDR3 covers 14 residues. The trim removed 7 bases at V and 7 bases at J, leaving 8 bases unmatched. The germline CDR1 and CDR2 sequences are MNHEY and SMNVEV (reference sequence). The DNA of the CDR3 is TGTGCCAGCACCCGTACAGGGACAGGTGAAAAACTGTTTTTT. This codes for CASTRTGTGEKLFF.

This clonotype was detected many times. The V and J genes are TRBV5-1 and TRBJ1-6; no definite D call. The CDR3 covers 17 residues. Germline V gene sequence: CDR1 SGHRS, CDR2 YFSETQ. V dropped 0 bases and J dropped 5 bases, with 15 bases sitting between them. The CDR3 region is CASSLVGKPFDNSPLHF. The CDR3 DNA sequence: TGCGCCAGCAGCTTGGTAGGCAAGCCCTTCGATAATTCACCCCTCCACTTT.

This clonotype was picked up many times. The chain combines TRBV7-2 with TRBJ2-3; TRBD2 aligns across 15 bases. Germline V CDR1 and CDR2: SGHTA, FQGNSA. This CDR3 spans 19 amino acids. J gave up 1 base and V 2 bases, and 7 bases lay outside the gene matches. CDR3 sequence (DNA): TGTGCCAGCAGCTTATTCGGACTAGCGGGGGGGCTTGGCACAGATACGCAGTATTTT. As protein: CASSLFGLAGGLGTDTQYF.

This clonotype was observed many times. The V call is TRBV3-1, the J call TRBJ2-3; 13 positions agree with TRBD2. The germline gives CDR1 LGHDT, CDR2 YNNKEL (reference sequence). CDR3 length: 16 amino acids. J was trimmed by 7 bases and V by 1 base; bases with no gene match: 5. The CDR3 spells CASSQGTSGGAYTQYF. CDR3 nucleotides: TGTGCCAGCAGCCAAGGAACTAGCGGGGGGGCCTATACGCAGTATTTT.

In this sample, this clonotype turned up a few times. J is TRBJ2-3 and V is TRBV12-3 or TRBV12-4; 7 nucleotides align to TRBD1. This CDR3 comprises 14 residues. The J segment lost 4 bases and the V segment lost 6 bases, leaving 7 bases of the junction unmatched. The DNA of the CDR3 is TGTGCCAGCAGGACAGGGTTTGTGTCAGATACGCAGTATTTT. Encoded protein: CASRTGFVSDTQYF.

This clonotype showed up many times. The chain links TRBV12-3 or TRBV12-4 to TRBJ1-5, with D unresolved. V was pared by 2 bases and J by 3 bases, with 11 bases between. The CDR3 covers 15 residues. The CDR3 bases are TGTGCCAGCAGTTTAATATCGGGAAACAATCAGCCCCAGCATTTT. It codes for CASSLISGNNQPQHF.

This clonotype was detected ten times or more. The chain couples TRBV29-1 to TRBJ2-4; 9 positions match TRBD2. Germline V gives CDR1 SQVTM, CDR2 ANQGSEA. CDR3 length: 14 residues. Trimming removed 6 bases from V and 3 bases from J; junction bases left unmatched: 6. The CDR3 nucleotides read TGCAGCGTAGAATGGCGGGGGGGCAAAAACATTCAGTACTTC. This encodes CSVEWRGGKNIQYF.

This clonotype came up many times. The V and J genes are TRBV29-1 and TRBJ1-2, with D perhaps matching TRBD1 (5 bases). The germline V gene encodes CDR1 SQVTM and CDR2 ANQGSEA. The CDR3 length is 14 residues. The ends were cut back, 6 bases at V and 0 bases at J, with 14 bases in the middle. The CDR3 reads CSVGVGRSNYGYTF. As DNA, the CDR3 is TGCAGCGTGGGGGTCGGGAGATCTAACTATGGCTACACCTTC.